This is a list of T cell receptor beta chains from one sample in a study of blood T cell repertoires in COVID-19. TCRdb's table, derived via immunoSEQ multiplex PCR, lists solely in-frame clones and lacks some. This sample has around 110,000 clones; 82% occur once, and the top ten carry 7.9%. Sequencing was performed on peripheral blood. All receptors derive from a man between 65 and 80 years old with acute or convalescent COVID-19. The CDR3 runs from the conserved cysteine through the conserved F or W.

j_call v_call cdr3_aa
TRBJ1-1 TRBV7-3 CASRFDRGRTEAFF
TRBJ2-5 TRBV9 CASSVGTWETQYF
TRBJ1-4 TRBV9 CASSVTGEATNEKLFF
TRBJ2-7 TRBV3-1/TRBV3-2 CASSPGLGTYEQYF
TRBJ2-1 TRBV12-5 CASGPGGKSDLSYNEQFF
TRBJ1-4 TRBV7-8 CASSSNSGGREKLFF
TRBJ2-3 TRBV19 CASSKRGLAGADTQYF
TRBJ2-3 TRBV28 CASSLSGSTDTQYF
TRBJ2-2 TRBV5-1 CASSSSGLAGTGELFF
TRBJ2-7 TRBV5-6 CASSLRGGHSYEQYF
TRBJ2-3 TRBV5-1 CASSLGGERGDTQYF
TRBJ2-7 TRBV12-3/TRBV12-4 CASSVQGYEQYF
TRBJ2-5 TRBV5-1 CASSLRVTSGKGETQYF
TRBJ1-4 TRBV6-1 CASSEGQGFSTNEKLFF
TRBJ2-7 TRBV7-2 CASMDISYEQYF
TRBJ1-3 TRBV9 CASSGTESGNTIYF
TRBJ1-5 TRBV2 CASSGRGGGSNQPQHF
TRBJ2-3 TRBV3-1/TRBV3-2 CASSSRARGTDTQYF
TRBJ1-5 TRBV18 CASSPFSVSGTGGTQPQHF
TRBJ1-5 TRBV27 CASSLWGRGGEDQPQHF
TRBJ2-1 TRBV14 CASSQERAFNNEQFF
TRBJ1-2 TRBV7-9 CASSLVAEGGYTF
TRBJ1-5 TRBV24-1 CATIKVQGMVQPQHF
TRBJ2-1 TRBV7-9 CASSNIHRDNEQFF
TRBJ1-5 TRBV7-9 CASSLADRNQPQHF
TRBJ2-7 TRBV7-9 CASSSRGEPSYEQYF
TRBJ2-3 TRBV6-4 CASSAGDTQYF
TRBJ1-1 TRBV6-2/TRBV6-3 CASSYFDRAPAFF
TRBJ2-3 TRBV9 CASSVATIRDTQYF
TRBJ2-3 TRBV24-1 CATDRVGTDTQYF
TRBJ1-1 TRBV9 CASSAYGTVKKNTEAFF
TRBJ2-4 TRBV11-2 CASTLARSVIQYF
TRBJ2-7 TRBV28 CASTTGAYEQYF
TRBJ1-3 TRBV9 CASSPQSRVSGNTIYF
TRBJ2-3 TRBV28 CASSLFGTGRTDTQYF
TRBJ1-1 TRBV30 CAWSPGPLNTEAFF
TRBJ2-7 TRBV21-1 CASRPNVAEITEQYF
TRBJ1-1 TRBV5-6 CASSLRGRNTEAFF
TRBJ2-6 TRBV15 CATSRPEGQGNSGANVLTF
TRBJ1-2 TRBV21-1 CASSENTAKYGYTF
TRBJ2-1 TRBV11-1 CASSFSRYNEQFF